The present entry profiles one T cell receptor beta chain with its context. Its antigen is undetermined. Generated by immunoSEQ multiplex PCR, the TCRdb table keeps only in-frame clones and is missing some. The table has approximately 25,000 clones, 72% seen once. Antigen-specific CD4+ T cells were first expanded with viral peptide pools by the ViraFEST assay and only then sequenced. Investigators separated out CD4+ T cells once less than 11 days of culture had passed. Vaccinated participants had no history of SARS-CoV-2 infection and tested negative for nucleocapsid antibodies. On day 3 and again on day 7, half the medium was replaced with IL-2 medium. The data were obtained in a study of vaccination effects on CD4 cells after COVID-19. Findings of the study overall: Healthy vaccine recipients' vaccine-induced clones were almost all SARS-CoV-2 mono-reactive. Pronounced clonal contraction occurred in clones induced by infection and by vaccine late after vaccination.

Deletions cut 6 bases from V and 8 bases from J, with 14 bases between. The V gene's germline CDR1 is MNHEY and CDR2 SVGAGI. This CDR3 spans 12 amino acids. The chain links TRBV6-5 to TRBJ2-7; D remains ambiguous. The TCR was taken from a human donor who received a COVID-19 vaccine. Sequenced here: CD4+ T cells from PBMCs cultured with SARS-CoV-2 spike peptides, sampled before COVID-19 vaccination. CDR3 amino acids: CASRAGRFKQYF. In nucleotides, the CDR3 is TGTGCCAGCAGGGCTGGCAGATTCAAGCAGTACTTC.